Listed below are T cell receptor beta chains from one sample, sequenced in a study of blood T cell repertoires in COVID-19. Clones were read by immunoSEQ multiplex PCR, and TCRdb kept only the in-frame ones, dropping some. The sample has about 130,000 clones, roughly 87% seen once. Sequencing used peripheral blood. These receptors originate from a woman aged 80 or over with acute or convalescent COVID-19. Both conserved end residues are part of each CDR3. D genes are given only for firm matches. Only some rows state a clone size, as once, few, many or a class for expanded clones.

D	size	V	J	DNA	CDR3
TRBD1	few	TRBV9	TRBJ1-2	TGTGCCAGCAGCGTCAGAGGGGAAGGGGGCATCTATGGCTACACCTTC	CASSVRGEGGIYGYTF
TRBD2	.	TRBV5-4	TRBJ2-1	TGTGCCAGCAGCGCAGGGACTAGGGGAAACAATGAGCAGTTCTTC	CASSAGTRGNNEQFF
TRBD1	.	TRBV18	TRBJ1-2	TGTGCCAGCTCCCCCAGGGGACAGGACTATGGCTACACCTTC	CASSPRGQDYGYTF
.	.	TRBV25-1	TRBJ1-5	TGTGCCAGCAGTGCGTTACAGGTATCGCAGCCCCAGCATTTT	CASSALQVSQPQHF
TRBD2	medium-sized	TRBV4-1	TRBJ2-3	TGCGCCAGCAGCCTCAACAGCGGGGGGGCGCAGGATACGCAGTATTTT	CASSLNSGGAQDTQYF
TRBD1	once	TRBV7-2	TRBJ1-2	TGTGCCAGCAGCTTTGGACAGGGGGCTCTTGGCTACACCTTC	CASSFGQGALGYTF
.	.	TRBV7-8	TRBJ1-5	TGTGCCAGCAGCCCTACACTCAGGACAGCCCAAAATCAGCCCCAGCATTTT	CASSPTLRTAQNQPQHF
.	.	TRBV10-3	TRBJ1-6	TGTGCCATCAGTCAGGGCTTTAATTCACCCCTCCACTTT	CAISQGFNSPLHF
TRBD2	.	TRBV5-1	TRBJ2-1	TGCGCCAGCAGCTTGTTCAGCGGGGTGAACTACAATGAGCAGTTCTTC	CASSLFSGVNYNEQFF
.	.	TRBV2	TRBJ1-1	TGTGCCATCCATAAGAGGAACACTGAAGCTTTCTTT	CAIHKRNTEAFF
.	.	TRBV5-4	TRBJ1-2	TGTGCCAGCAGCTTCTCGGGCAGAGGGTCATATGGCTACACCTTC	CASSFSGRGSYGYTF
.	.	TRBV6-6	TRBJ1-6	TGTGCCAGCAGTCATCCCCCTGACCGACAGCCTAATTCACCCCTCCACTTT	CASSHPPDRQPNSPLHF
TRBD1	.	TRBV19	TRBJ1-1	TGTGCCAGTAGGAAAACAGGGGCCTTGAACACTGAAGCTTTCTTT	CASRKTGALNTEAFF
TRBD1	.	TRBV12-3/TRBV12-4	TRBJ2-3	TGTGCCAGCAGTGGACCAGGGGGTACGCAGTATTTT	CASSGPGGTQYF
.	.	TRBV7-2	TRBJ2-3	TGTGCCAGCAGCTCCGGGACACTGGTGGCAGATACGCAGTATTTT	CASSSGTLVADTQYF
TRBD1	.	TRBV3-1/TRBV3-2	TRBJ1-1	TGTGCCAGCAGCCCCCGAACAGGGGTTACCGGAGAAGCTTTCTTT	CASSPRTGVTGEAFF
.	.	TRBV7-9	TRBJ1-1	TGTGCCAGCAGCTCCGGACAGAACACTGAAGCTTTCTTT	CASSSGQNTEAFF
.	once	TRBV5-1	TRBJ1-2	TGCGCCAGCAGCCCCGGAGCACTGGAGGGCTATGGCTACACCTTC	CASSPGALEGYGYTF
TRBD1	.	TRBV12-3/TRBV12-4	TRBJ1-2	TGTGCCAGCAGCCTGGGACAGGGTCGTGGCTACACCTTC	CASSLGQGRGYTF
TRBD1	.	TRBV10-2	TRBJ2-7	TGCGCCAGCAGTGAAGTCTTTAGGACAGGAATCATCTACGAGCAGTACTTC	CASSEVFRTGIIYEQYF
TRBD1	.	TRBV19	TRBJ2-6	TGTGCCAGTAACGGACAGGACTCTGGGGCCAACGTCCTGACTTTC	CASNGQDSGANVLTF
TRBD2	.	TRBV9	TRBJ2-2	TGTGCCAGCAGCATCCGACTAGCGGGGTTTTCGGACACCGGGGAGCTGTTTTTT	CASSIRLAGFSDTGELFF
.	.	TRBV5-4	TRBJ2-5	TGTGCCAGCAGCTTGTCCCCCAGCCAAGAGACCCAGTACTTC	CASSLSPSQETQYF
TRBD2	.	TRBV28	TRBJ2-3	TGTGCCAGCAGCCGTTGGACTAGCGGGGGGCCCCCAGATACGCAGTATTTT	CASSRWTSGGPPDTQYF
TRBD1	.	TRBV28	TRBJ2-6	TGTGCCAGCACCACCGGGACAGGGTACTCTGGGGCCAACGTCCTGACTTTC	CASTTGTGYSGANVLTF
.	.	TRBV27	TRBJ1-3	TGTGCCAGCAGTTTCTCGAGCTCTGGAAACACCATATATTTT	CASSFSSSGNTIYF
.	.	TRBV19	TRBJ1-2	TGTGCCAGTAGTATCTCCCCGAGTTCCGGGAATGGCTACACCTTC	CASSISPSSGNGYTF
TRBD1	.	TRBV6-5	TRBJ1-3	TGTGCCAGCGGGGGACAGCACTCTGGAAACACCATATATTTT	CASGGQHSGNTIYF
.	.	TRBV24-1	TRBJ1-4	TGTGCCACCAGTGATGGGGGGAACAAACTGTTTTTT	CATSDGGNKLFF
.	.	TRBV5-1	TRBJ2-2	TGCGCCAGCAGCCGGGACAACTTAAACACCGGGGAGCTGTTTTTT	CASSRDNLNTGELFF
TRBD1	few	TRBV5-1	TRBJ1-3	TGCGCCAGCAGCCCGGGACAGCCTGGAAACACCATATATTTT	CASSPGQPGNTIYF
TRBD1	.	TRBV5-4	TRBJ1-4	TGTGCCAGCAGCTTAACGACGACAGGGCGGAACGAAAAACTGTTTTTT	CASSLTTTGRNEKLFF
TRBD1	.	TRBV27	TRBJ1-2	TGTGCCAGCAGCCCAGGGGGGACAGGCCCAATCGGCTATGGCTACACCTTC	CASSPGGTGPIGYGYTF
.	.	TRBV19	TRBJ1-6	TGTGCCAGTACCCCGCACAGGGACGCTACACCCCTCCACTTT	CASTPHRDATPLHF